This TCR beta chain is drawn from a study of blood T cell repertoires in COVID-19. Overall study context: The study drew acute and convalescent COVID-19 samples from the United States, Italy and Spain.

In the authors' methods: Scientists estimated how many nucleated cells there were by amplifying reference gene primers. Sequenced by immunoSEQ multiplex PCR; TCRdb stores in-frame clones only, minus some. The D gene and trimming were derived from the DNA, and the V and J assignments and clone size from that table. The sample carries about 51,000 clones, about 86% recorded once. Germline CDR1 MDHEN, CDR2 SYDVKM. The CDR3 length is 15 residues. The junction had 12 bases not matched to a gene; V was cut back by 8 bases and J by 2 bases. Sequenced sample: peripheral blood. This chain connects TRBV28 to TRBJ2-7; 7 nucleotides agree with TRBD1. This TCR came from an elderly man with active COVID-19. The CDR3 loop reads CASLGGLTGAYEQYF. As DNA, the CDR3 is TGTGCCAGCCTTGGGGGCCTTACAGGGGCCTACGAGCAGTACTTC. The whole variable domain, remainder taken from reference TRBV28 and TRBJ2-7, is DVKVTQSSRYLVKRTGEKVFLECVQDMDHENMFWYRQDPGLGLRLIYFSYDVKMKEKGDIPEGYSVSREKKERFSLILESASTNQTSMYLCASLGGLTGAYEQYFGPGTRLTVT.